The 24 T cell receptor beta chains in this list originate from one sample, sequenced in a study of T cell repertoires in cytomegalovirus infection. TCRdb redid the calling of the reads with MiXCR, one entry per CDR3 protein. Of approximately 140,000 distinct CDR3 sequences in the sample, roughly 8.2% were seen once. The specimen sequenced was PBMCs. These receptors were collected from a human donor in good health (CMV status not recorded). Some clones in this sample may be carry-over from other donors' samples.

This clonotype was observed many times. This chain joins TRBV11-2 and TRBJ1-4; D is possibly TRBD1 (6 bases). Germline V gene sequence: CDR1 SGHAT, CDR2 FQNNGV. V lost 8 bases, J lost 5 bases, and 12 bases lay in between. The CDR3 has 13 residues. Here the CDR3 DNA reads TGTGCCAGCGGTCATCAGGGGAATGAAAAACTGTTTTTT. Encoded protein: CASGHQGNEKLFF. Full variable domain (outside the CDR3, taken from reference TRBV11-2 and TRBJ1-4): EAGVAQSPRYKIIEKRQSVAFWCNPISGHATLYWYQQILGQGPKLLIQFQNNGVVDDSQLPKDRFSAERLKGVDSTLKIQPAKLEDSAVYLCASGHQGNEKLFFGSGTQLSVL.

This clonotype was recorded at least ten times. V and J are TRBV29-1 and TRBJ1-2, with 10 nucleotides matching TRBD1. The CDR3 has 13 residues. V lost 7 bases, J lost 2 bases, and 4 bases stayed unmatched. Germline V gives CDR1 SQVTM, CDR2 ANQGSEA. CDR3 DNA: TGCAGCGCGGGGACAGGGGCCAACTATGGCTACACCTTC. Its protein product is CSAGTGANYGYTF. The full variable domain, rest sourced from reference TRBV29-1 and TRBJ1-2, is SAVISQKPSRDICQRGTSLTIQCQVDSQVTMMFWYRQQPGQSLTLIATANQGSEATYESGFVIDKFPISRPNLTFSTLTVSNMSPEDSSIYLCSAGTGANYGYTFGSGTRLTVV.

This clonotype was counted many times. This chain connects TRBV19 to TRBJ1-1; 7 positions match TRBD1. The CDR3 covers 17 residues. The trim removed 1 base at V and 0 bases at J, leaving 8 bases unmatched. The V gene's germline CDR1 is LNHDA and CDR2 SQIVND (reference sequence). Here the CDR3 reads CASSIGTGFSVNTEAFF. The CDR3 coding sequence is TGTGCCAGTAGTATAGGGACAGGTTTTTCGGTGAACACTGAAGCTTTCTTT. The variable domain in full, completed from reference TRBV19 and TRBJ1-1, reads DGGITQSPKYLFRKEGQNVTLSCEQNLNHDAMYWYRQDPGQGLRLIYYSQIVNDFQKGDIAEGYSVSREKKESFPLTVTSAQKNPTAFYLCASSIGTGFSVNTEAFFGQGTRLTVV.

This clonotype was seen repeatedly, ten times or more. The chain employs TRBV12-3 or TRBV12-4 and TRBJ1-4; D is uncertain. V was clipped by 0 bases and J by 5 bases, with 13 bases between them. The CDR3 is made up of 16 amino acids. CDR3: CASSLALENPNEKLFF. The CDR3 DNA reads as TGTGCCAGCAGTTTAGCGTTAGAGAACCCGAATGAAAAACTGTTTTTT.

This clonotype was seen at least ten times. This chain connects TRBV4-1 to TRBJ1-6; 9 bases match TRBD1. CDR1 MGHRA and CDR2 YSYEKL come from the germline V gene. V shed 0 bases, J shed 10 bases, and the junction held 4 bases outside the gene matches. The CDR3 spans 15 residues. In DNA, the CDR3 is TGCGCCAGCAGCCAAGAGGGACAGGGCCGGTCACCCCTCCACTTT. As protein: CASSQEGQGRSPLHF.

The chain joins TRBV5-4 to TRBJ2-1; TRBD2 might be the D (6 bases). There are 13 residues in the CDR3. The germline CDR1 and CDR2 sequences are SGHNT and YYREEE (reference sequence). Trimming removed 3 bases at V and 8 bases at J, with 12 bases between. This chain's CDR3 is CASSWRGVDEQFF. The CDR3 nucleotides are TGTGCCAGCAGCTGGAGGGGTGTGGATGAGCAGTTCTTC.

There are many counts of this clonotype. The chain carries TRBV28 and TRBJ2-3; D possibly corresponds to TRBD2 (7 bases). The V end lost 7 bases, the J end lost 7 bases, and 18 bases lay between the germline ends. The germline V gene encodes CDR1 MDHEN and CDR2 SYDVKM. This CDR3 has 14 amino acids. As DNA, the CDR3 is TGTGCCAGCAAGTCCCCGGGGGGCGTCAATACGCAGTATTTT. Its translation: CASKSPGGVNTQYF.

This clonotype was seen repeatedly, ten times or more. The V and J genes are TRBV7-2 and TRBJ1-6; no clear D gene. V lost 0 bases, J lost 4 bases, and 7 bases lay in between. Germline loops: CDR1 SGHTA, CDR2 FQGNSA. The CDR3 runs 15 residues. The CDR3 DNA is TGTGCCAGCAGCTTAGCAGAGGGTTATAATTCACCCCTCCACTTT. Translating gives CASSLAEGYNSPLHF.

This clonotype came up many times. The CDR3 sequence: CASSLSRGRLTYEQYF. CDR3 DNA: TGTGCCAGCAGTTTATCCCGGGGGCGCCTCACCTACGAGCAGTACTTC. This chain connects TRBV27 to TRBJ2-7; D could derive from TRBD1 or TRBD2 (6 bases each). V was shortened by 0 bases and J by 2 bases, with 14 bases between the two germline ends. Per the germline V gene, CDR1 is MNHEY and CDR2 is SMNVEV (reference sequence). The CDR3 contains 16 residues.

This clonotype was detected ten times or more. The rearrangement joins TRBV2 to TRBJ1-1; D call uncertain. This CDR3 spans 11 amino acids. Germline loops: CDR1 SNHLY, CDR2 FYNNEI. V lost 6 bases and J lost 8, with 10 bases in between. CDR3 residues: CASRLRAEAFF. The CDR3 nucleotides read TGTGCCAGCAGACTCCGGGCCGAAGCTTTCTTT.

CDR3 DNA: TGTGCCAGCAGTTTATTGGGAACCACCGGGGAGCTGTTTTTT. Translation: CASSLLGTTGELFF. The chain couples TRBV12-3 or TRBV12-4 to TRBJ2-2; D remains unclear. Between the trimmed V and J ends, which lost 2 bases and 4 bases, there was a span of 8 bases. This CDR3 has 14 residues.

There are many counts of this clonotype. The genes are TRBV2 and TRBJ2-3; 10 nucleotides agree with TRBD1. CDR1 is SNHLY, CDR2 FYNNEI, per germline. The V and J ends lost 5 bases and 5 bases, in that order; junction bases with no gene match: 4. This CDR3 region has 14 residues. DNA of the CDR3: TGTGCCAGCAGTTCTGACAGGGGGCAAGATACGCAGTATTTT. Translation: CASSSDRGQDTQYF.

The CDR3 DNA reads TGTGCCAGCAGCTTATGGGGGACAGGGACGGAGACCCAGTACTTC. Amino acids: CASSLWGTGTETQYF. The J gene is TRBJ2-5, the V gene TRBV7-9, with 9 positions matching TRBD1. Germline CDR1 SEHNR, CDR2 FQNEAQ (reference sequence). V was pared by 2 bases and J by 5 bases, with 6 bases of the junction left unmatched. The CDR3 spans 15 residues.

A remark on this clonotype: This CDR3 is missing its conserved last phenylalanine or tryptophan, likely due to a read error. Because the CDR3's place on the DNA is in doubt, the DNA is left out and the CDR3 is given as listed by TCRdb. This rearrangement joins TRBV25-1 to TRBJ2-1; the table's D gene call, TRBD1, was not cross checked with the DNA. Germline V lookup: CDR1 MGHDK, CDR2 SYGVNS. The CDR3 totals 11 residues, both ends included. This CDR3 reads CASTPGDEQLV.

This clonotype was seen ten or more times. V and J are TRBV20-1 and TRBJ2-1; 10 positions agree with TRBD2. The germline V gene encodes CDR1 DFQATT and CDR2 SNEGSKA (reference sequence). CDR3 length equals 17 residues. V was clipped by 3 bases and J by 8 bases; unmatched bases: 16. The CDR3 loop is CSASIELAGLLSHEQFF. CDR3 nucleotide sequence: TGCAGTGCTAGTATCGAACTAGCGGGGCTCCTTTCTCATGAGCAGTTCTTC.

This clonotype was counted many times. The rearrangement links TRBV12-3 or TRBV12-4 to TRBJ2-5, with TRBD2 identical over 8 bases. This CDR3 is built from 15 residues. The junction had 7 bases not matched to a gene; V was cut back by 0 bases and J by 7 bases. The CDR3 here is CASSLAGLGVRTQYF. For the CDR3, the DNA is TGTGCCAGCAGTTTAGCGGGACTAGGGGTCCGGACCCAGTACTTC.

This clonotype occurred many times. This chain connects TRBV2 to TRBJ2-5; D not certain. V was shortened by 7 bases and J by 5 bases, with 14 bases between the two germline ends. The CDR3 spans 13 residues. The germline V gene encodes CDR1 SNHLY and CDR2 FYNNEI. The CDR3 DNA reads as TGTGCCAGCAAAGGCAGCTTGGCGGAGACCCAGTACTTC. It encodes CASKGSLAETQYF.

This clonotype appeared many times. J is TRBJ1-2 and V is TRBV18; D not certain. V was pared by 3 bases and J by 2 bases, with 19 bases between. The CDR3 is 17 residues long. Germline CDR1 reads KGHSH; CDR2 reads LQKENI. The CDR3 sequence is CASSPVRVIGLNYGYTF. CDR3 DNA sequence: TGTGCCAGCTCACCGGTGAGGGTGATCGGGTTAAACTATGGCTACACCTTC.

The rearrangement joins TRBV29-1 to TRBJ2-7; D possibly uses TRBD1 or TRBD2 (6 bases each). This CDR3 spans 11 amino acids. The V end lost 6 bases, the J end lost 6 bases, and 12 bases lay between the germline ends. Per the germline V gene, CDR1 is SQVTM and CDR2 is ANQGSEA. The CDR3 bases are TGCAGCGTACACGGAGGGGGCGAGCAGTACTTC. It codes for CSVHGGGEQYF.

This chain links TRBV7-3 with TRBJ2-3; 7 bases match TRBD1. CDR3 size: 14 residues. Germline V gene lookup returns CDR1 SGHTA and CDR2 FQGTGA. The V segment lost 5 bases and the J segment 2 bases; nucleotides outside the gene matches: 4. CDR3 sequence (DNA): TGTGCCAGCAGCATGACAGGGCCCACAGATACGCAGTATTTT. This codes for CASSMTGPTDTQYF. Together with reference TRBV7-3 and TRBJ2-3, the CDR3 gives the full variable domain: GAGVSQTPSNKVTEKGKYVELRCDPISGHTALYWYRQSLGQGPEFLIYFQGTGAADDSGLPNDRFFAVRPEGSVSTLKIQRTERGDSAVYLCASSMTGPTDTQYFGPGTRLTVL.

The J gene is TRBJ2-6, the V gene TRBV2; 8 bases map to TRBD1. The CDR3 is 17 residues long. Germline V gene data show CDR1 as SNHLY and CDR2 as FYNNEI. Germline trimming cut 7 bases from V and 3 bases from J; bases unmatched to any gene: 11. CDR3 loop: CASTNRAGGSGANVLTF. In DNA, the CDR3 is TGTGCCAGCACCAATAGGGCAGGGGGCAGTGGGGCCAACGTCCTGACTTTC.

The J gene is TRBJ2-5, the V gene TRBV29-1; 13 nucleotides agree with TRBD2. Germline V lookup: CDR1 SQVTM, CDR2 ANQGSEA. The CDR3 totals 15 residues. With 6 bases clipped from V and 5 bases from J, the junction kept 9 bases outside the gene matches. The CDR3 coding sequence is TGCAGCGTCGCACTAGCGGGGGGGAATCGGGAGACCCAGTACTTC. Translation: CSVALAGGNRETQYF.

This clonotype was observed many times. The V and J genes are TRBV19 and TRBJ1-2; the D gene is possibly TRBD1 (5 bases). In germline, CDR1 is LNHDA, CDR2 SQIVND (reference sequence). The CDR3 totals 14 residues. V lost 1 base and J lost 8, with 14 bases in between. This CDR3 reads CASSIVRDARGYTF. In nucleotides, the CDR3 is TGTGCCAGTAGTATAGTCCGGGACGCGAGAGGCTACACCTTC.

This chain connects TRBV20-1 to TRBJ2-7; 9 positions match TRBD1. This CDR3 contains 15 residues. From germline, CDR1 is DFQATT and CDR2 SNEGSKA (reference sequence). With V trimmed by 1 base and J by 3 bases, 7 bases remained unmatched. The CDR3 coding sequence is TGCAGTGCTAGAGCGGGACAGGGTTTACACTACGAGCAGTACTTC. Protein: CSARAGQGLHYEQYF.